This TCR beta chain derives from a study of response to subunit inactivated influenza vaccine (dated by TCRdb to the late 2010s). Regarding the complete study: The study used deep quantitative T cell receptor repertoire profiling to track responses to a trivalent subunit inactivated influenza vaccine. Broad study findings and their caveats: The authors proposed that each seasonal influenza vaccination may bring in only a limited number of new T cells.

Library construction relied on RT-PCR. The reads were generated on an Illumina HiSeq 2500. TCRdb passed the public sequencing reads through fastp at Q25 and MiXCR, retaining productive beta sequences. CDR3 protein duplicates are merged, each entry listing the most common genes and DNA. This sample is represented by a few hundred thousand distinct CDR3 sequences; around 7.9% of them were singletons. The biggest ten clones account for around 12% of the sample. With respect to this clonotype: There is no known antigen for this receptor. Base qualities are not recorded, but no much larger clone differs from it by a single base.

The germline V gene yields MNHNS for CDR1 and SASEGT for CDR2. V loses 5 bases, J loses 1 base, and the germline ends lie 8 bases apart. Including cysteine and phenylalanine, the CDR3 has 13 amino acids. Solely the CDR3 DNA is kept, with 39 bases framed from the first base. The source material was PBMCs from blood, sampled around 25 months after vaccination. The TCR sequence derives from a man aged 50 to 69 who received an inactivated influenza vaccine. Donor details come from another sample of the same person, matched by shared clones. The rearrangement combines TRBV6-1 with TRBJ1-1; the D gene is not confidently resolved. The DNA sequence reads TGTGCCAGCAGTAAAAGGAAGAACACTGAAGCTTTCTTT. It translates as CASSKRKNTEAFF.